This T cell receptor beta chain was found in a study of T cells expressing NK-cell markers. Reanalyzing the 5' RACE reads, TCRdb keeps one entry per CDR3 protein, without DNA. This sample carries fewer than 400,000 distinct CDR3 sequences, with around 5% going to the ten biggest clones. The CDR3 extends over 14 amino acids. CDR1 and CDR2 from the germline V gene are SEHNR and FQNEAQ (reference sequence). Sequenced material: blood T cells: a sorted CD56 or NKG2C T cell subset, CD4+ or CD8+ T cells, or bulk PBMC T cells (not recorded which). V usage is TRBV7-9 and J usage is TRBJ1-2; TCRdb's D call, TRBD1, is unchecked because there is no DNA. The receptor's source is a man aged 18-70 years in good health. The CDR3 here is CASSLEGTGSGYTF.